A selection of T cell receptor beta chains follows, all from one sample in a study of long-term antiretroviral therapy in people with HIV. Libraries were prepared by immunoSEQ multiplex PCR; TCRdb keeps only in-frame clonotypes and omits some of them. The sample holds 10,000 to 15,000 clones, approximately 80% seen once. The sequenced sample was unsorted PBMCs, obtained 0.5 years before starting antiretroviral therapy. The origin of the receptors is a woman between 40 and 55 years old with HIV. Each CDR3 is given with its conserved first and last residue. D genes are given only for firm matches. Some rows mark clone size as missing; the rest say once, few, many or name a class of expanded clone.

CDR3 protein: CASSLGGTGGRTQHF
CDR3 DNA: TGTGCCAGCAGCTTAGGGGGGACAGGGGGAAGGACCCAGCATTTT
clone size: .
J gene: TRBJ1-5
D gene: TRBD1
CDR3 length: 15
V gene: TRBV7-2

CDR3 protein: CASSYGGYQPQHF
CDR3 DNA: TGTGCCAGCAGTTATGGAGGGTATCAGCCCCAGCATTTT
clone size: .
J gene: TRBJ1-5
D gene: .
CDR3 length: 13
V gene: TRBV6-5

CDR3 protein: CSVEGPQSSYNEQFF
CDR3 DNA: TGCAGCGTTGAAGGACCCCAGAGCTCCTACAATGAGCAGTTCTTC
clone size: .
J gene: TRBJ2-1
D gene: .
CDR3 length: 15
V gene: TRBV29-1

CDR3 protein: CATSRAGQGLHEQYF
CDR3 DNA: TGTGCCACCAGCAGAGCTGGACAGGGACTACACGAGCAGTACTTC
clone size: .
J gene: TRBJ2-7
D gene: .
CDR3 length: 15
V gene: TRBV15

CDR3 protein: CASSIGGDSYEQYF
CDR3 DNA: TGTGCCAGCAGCATCGGGGGGGACTCCTACGAGCAGTACTTC
clone size: .
J gene: TRBJ2-7
D gene: TRBD2
CDR3 length: 14
V gene: TRBV5-6

CDR3 protein: CASSPDTGELFF
CDR3 DNA: TGTGCCAGCTCACCAGACACCGGGGAGCTGTTTTTT
clone size: few
J gene: TRBJ2-2
D gene: .
CDR3 length: 12
V gene: TRBV18

CDR3 protein: CASSLADLRGYTF
CDR3 DNA: TGTGCCAGCAGCTTGGCGGACTTGAGAGGCTACACCTTC
clone size: few
J gene: TRBJ1-2
D gene: .
CDR3 length: 13
V gene: TRBV5-6

CDR3 protein: CASSLRGGSYGYTF
CDR3 DNA: TGTGCCAGCAGCTTGCGAGGAGGGTCCTATGGCTACACCTTC
clone size: few
J gene: TRBJ1-2
D gene: .
CDR3 length: 14
V gene: TRBV5-4

CDR3 protein: CASSPRDEQFF
CDR3 DNA: TGTGCCAGCAGTCCACGGGATGAGCAGTTCTTC
clone size: .
J gene: TRBJ2-1
D gene: .
CDR3 length: 11
V gene: TRBV6-6

CDR3 protein: CASTDRDFYEQYF
CDR3 DNA: TGTGCCAGCACCGACAGGGACTTCTACGAGCAGTACTTC
clone size: .
J gene: TRBJ2-7
D gene: .
CDR3 length: 13
V gene: TRBV7-9

CDR3 protein: CASSLQGTNEKLFF
CDR3 DNA: TGTGCCAGCAGCTTGCAAGGAACTAATGAAAAACTGTTTTTT
clone size: few
J gene: TRBJ1-4
D gene: .
CDR3 length: 14
V gene: TRBV5-5

CDR3 protein: CASSPQGASGGAEDTGELFF
CDR3 DNA: TGTGCCAGCAGCCCACAAGGGGCTAGCGGGGGGGCGGAGGACACCGGGGAGCTGTTTTTT
clone size: .
J gene: TRBJ2-2
D gene: TRBD2
CDR3 length: 20
V gene: TRBV4-2

CDR3 protein: CASSPGDGETQYF
CDR3 DNA: TGTGCCAGCAGCCCAGGGGACGGAGAGACCCAGTACTTC
clone size: .
J gene: TRBJ2-5
D gene: .
CDR3 length: 13
V gene: TRBV11-3

CDR3 protein: CASSLRGVSMNTEAFF
CDR3 DNA: TGTGCCAGCAGTTTGCGGGGGGTATCCATGAACACTGAAGCTTTCTTT
clone size: .
J gene: TRBJ1-1
D gene: .
CDR3 length: 16
V gene: TRBV27

CDR3 protein: CASRPMTSGSPYEQYF
CDR3 DNA: TGTGCCAGCAGGCCCATGACTAGCGGGAGCCCCTACGAGCAGTACTTC
clone size: .
J gene: TRBJ2-7
D gene: TRBD2
CDR3 length: 16
V gene: TRBV2

CDR3 protein: CASSYLAGSTDTQYF
CDR3 DNA: TGCGCCAGCAGCTATCTAGCGGGTAGCACAGATACGCAGTATTTT
clone size: .
J gene: TRBJ2-3
D gene: TRBD2
CDR3 length: 15
V gene: TRBV5-1

CDR3 protein: CASSLRQHNYGYTF
CDR3 DNA: TGTGCCAGCAGTTTAAGACAGCACAACTATGGCTACACCTTC
clone size: few
J gene: TRBJ1-2
D gene: .
CDR3 length: 14
V gene: TRBV28

CDR3 protein: CASSPKGPQPDTQYF
CDR3 DNA: TGTGCCAGCAGCCCTAAAGGACCTCAGCCAGATACGCAGTATTTT
clone size: .
J gene: TRBJ2-3
D gene: .
CDR3 length: 15
V gene: TRBV7-9

CDR3 protein: CASSRTGIEYYIATNEKLFF
CDR3 DNA: TGTGCCAGCTCACGGACAGGGATCGAGTACTACATTGCAACTAATGAAAAACTGTTTTTT
clone size: .
J gene: TRBJ1-4
D gene: TRBD1
CDR3 length: 20
V gene: TRBV18

CDR3 protein: CSVEAGLSYNEQFF
CDR3 DNA: TGCAGCGTTGAGGCAGGGTTATCCTACAATGAGCAGTTCTTC
clone size: .
J gene: TRBJ2-1
D gene: .
CDR3 length: 14
V gene: TRBV29-1

CDR3 protein: CASGRYPYEQYF
CDR3 DNA: TGTGCCAGCGGGAGATATCCCTACGAGCAGTACTTC
clone size: .
J gene: TRBJ2-7
D gene: .
CDR3 length: 12
V gene: TRBV6-6

CDR3 protein: CAISENLAGQETQYF
CDR3 DNA: TGTGCCATCAGTGAAAATCTAGCAGGTCAAGAGACCCAGTACTTC
clone size: .
J gene: TRBJ2-5
D gene: .
CDR3 length: 15
V gene: TRBV10-3

CDR3 protein: CASSQERGAISGEKLFF
CDR3 DNA: TGTGCCAGCAGCCAAGAGCGTGGGGCAATTAGCGGTGAAAAACTGTTTTTT
clone size: .
J gene: TRBJ1-4
D gene: .
CDR3 length: 17
V gene: TRBV4-2

CDR3 protein: CASSLGTGSWDEQYF
CDR3 DNA: TGTGCCAGCAGCCTCGGGACAGGGTCTTGGGACGAGCAGTACTTC
clone size: .
J gene: TRBJ2-7
D gene: TRBD1
CDR3 length: 15
V gene: TRBV14

CDR3 protein: CASSKQVTGNTEAFF
CDR3 DNA: TGTGCCAGCTCCAAACAAGTAACCGGGAACACTGAAGCTTTCTTT
clone size: once
J gene: TRBJ1-1
D gene: .
CDR3 length: 15
V gene: TRBV6-1

CDR3 protein: CARDEDRGLQSDTEAFF
CDR3 DNA: TGTGCCAGAGATGAGGACAGGGGGCTACAGTCGGACACTGAAGCTTTCTTT
clone size: .
J gene: TRBJ1-1
D gene: TRBD1
CDR3 length: 17
V gene: TRBV2

CDR3 protein: CASSVGQVNSPLHF
CDR3 DNA: TGTGCCAGCAGCGTAGGTCAGGTAAATTCACCCCTCCACTTT
clone size: .
J gene: TRBJ1-6
D gene: .
CDR3 length: 14
V gene: TRBV9

CDR3 protein: CASSPQRGKLTYEQYF
CDR3 DNA: TGTGCCAGCAGCCCCCAGCGGGGGAAACTCACCTACGAGCAGTACTTC
clone size: .
J gene: TRBJ2-7
D gene: TRBD2
CDR3 length: 16
V gene: TRBV7-9

CDR3 protein: CASSGTGGMYEQYF
CDR3 DNA: TGTGCCAGCAGTGGGACAGGGGGCATGTACGAGCAGTACTTC
clone size: .
J gene: TRBJ2-7
D gene: TRBD1
CDR3 length: 14
V gene: TRBV2

CDR3 protein: CASSLEGWLTEAFF
CDR3 DNA: TGTGCCAGCAGCTTAGAAGGGTGGTTAACTGAAGCTTTCTTT
clone size: few
J gene: TRBJ1-1
D gene: .
CDR3 length: 14
V gene: TRBV5-4

CDR3 protein: CASSLGLAGATYEQYF
CDR3 DNA: TGTGCCAGCAGCCTGGGACTAGCGGGGGCCACCTACGAGCAGTACTTC
clone size: once
J gene: TRBJ2-7
D gene: TRBD2
CDR3 length: 16
V gene: TRBV7-9

CDR3 protein: CASSLVSGSVGEQFF
CDR3 DNA: TGTGCCAGCAGCTTAGTTAGCGGGAGCGTAGGTGAGCAGTTCTTC
clone size: .
J gene: TRBJ2-1
D gene: TRBD2
CDR3 length: 15
V gene: TRBV11-2

CDR3 protein: CASSPPGGWTDTQYF
CDR3 DNA: TGTGCCAGCAGCCCCCCCGGGGGATGGACAGATACGCAGTATTTT
clone size: .
J gene: TRBJ2-3
D gene: .
CDR3 length: 15
V gene: TRBV14

CDR3 protein: CASNNMGDEQFF
CDR3 DNA: TGTGCCAGTAATAACATGGGGGATGAGCAGTTCTTC
clone size: .
J gene: TRBJ2-1
D gene: .
CDR3 length: 12
V gene: TRBV19

CDR3 protein: CASTLTVSRTGLHF
CDR3 DNA: TGTGCCAGTACTTTGACTGTTTCTCGGACAGGGCTCCACTTT
clone size: large
J gene: TRBJ1-6
D gene: TRBD1
CDR3 length: 14
V gene: TRBV19

CDR3 protein: CASKDGSDTGELFF
CDR3 DNA: TGTGCCAGCAAGGACGGGAGTGACACCGGGGAGCTGTTTTTT
clone size: .
J gene: TRBJ2-2
D gene: .
CDR3 length: 14
V gene: TRBV4-2

CDR3 protein: CASSLRTATGELFF
CDR3 DNA: TGCGCCAGCAGCTTGAGAACAGCTACCGGGGAGCTGTTTTTT
clone size: .
J gene: TRBJ2-2
D gene: .
CDR3 length: 14
V gene: TRBV5-1

CDR3 protein: CASSTGTGEETQYF
CDR3 DNA: TGTGCCAGCAGTACCGGGACAGGGGAAGAGACCCAGTACTTC
clone size: .
J gene: TRBJ2-5
D gene: TRBD1
CDR3 length: 14
V gene: TRBV2

CDR3 protein: CSGGAGNTIYF
CDR3 DNA: TGCAGTGGCGGGGCCGGAAACACCATATATTTT
clone size: .
J gene: TRBJ1-3
D gene: .
CDR3 length: 11
V gene: TRBV20-1

CDR3 protein: CASSLMTSAYEQYF
CDR3 DNA: TGTGCCAGCAGTTTGATGACTAGCGCCTACGAGCAGTACTTC
clone size: once
J gene: TRBJ2-7
D gene: TRBD2
CDR3 length: 14
V gene: TRBV28

CDR3 protein: CASSERRGTIQETQYF
CDR3 DNA: TGCGCCAGCAGTGAGCGCAGGGGGACTATCCAAGAGACCCAGTACTTC
clone size: .
J gene: TRBJ2-5
D gene: .
CDR3 length: 16
V gene: TRBV10-2

CDR3 protein: CASSSGLAVYEQYF
CDR3 DNA: TGTGCCAGCAGTTCAGGACTAGCGGTCTACGAGCAGTACTTC
clone size: .
J gene: TRBJ2-7
D gene: TRBD2
CDR3 length: 14
V gene: TRBV6-6

CDR3 protein: CASSLGAPSGEQYF
CDR3 DNA: TGTGCCAGCAGCTTAGGGGCCCCAAGCGGCGAGCAGTACTTC
clone size: .
J gene: TRBJ2-7
D gene: .
CDR3 length: 14
V gene: TRBV7-9

CDR3 protein: CASSSRTANTEAFF
CDR3 DNA: TGCGCCAGCAGCTCTAGGACAGCTAACACTGAAGCTTTCTTT
clone size: .
J gene: TRBJ1-1
D gene: .
CDR3 length: 14
V gene: TRBV5-1

CDR3 protein: CAWSQTEDVEQFF
CDR3 DNA: TGTGCCTGGAGTCAGACGGAGGATGTGGAGCAGTTCTTC
clone size: .
J gene: TRBJ2-1
D gene: .
CDR3 length: 13
V gene: TRBV30

CDR3 protein: CAWSVILDTGGDWADTQYF
CDR3 DNA: TGTGCCTGGAGTGTTATCTTGGATACTGGAGGAGACTGGGCAGATACGCAGTATTTT
clone size: once
J gene: TRBJ2-3
D gene: .
CDR3 length: 19
V gene: TRBV30

CDR3 protein: CAIRYSGGLSTDTQYF
CDR3 DNA: TGTGCCATCAGATATAGCGGGGGCCTCAGCACAGATACGCAGTATTTT
clone size: .
J gene: TRBJ2-3
D gene: TRBD2
CDR3 length: 16
V gene: TRBV10-3

CDR3 protein: CASSPGSRGQRYEQYF
CDR3 DNA: TGTGCCAGCAGCCCAGGAAGCCGGGGGCAGAGATACGAGCAGTACTTC
clone size: .
J gene: TRBJ2-7
D gene: .
CDR3 length: 16
V gene: TRBV13

CDR3 protein: CASSPGPSGETQYF
CDR3 DNA: TGTGCCAGCAGCCCCGGGCCCTCGGGAGAGACCCAGTACTTC
clone size: .
J gene: TRBJ2-5
D gene: .
CDR3 length: 14
V gene: TRBV6-5

CDR3 protein: CASSSTAQNTEAFF
CDR3 DNA: TGTGCCAGCTCATCGACGGCCCAGAACACTGAAGCTTTCTTT
clone size: .
J gene: TRBJ1-1
D gene: .
CDR3 length: 14
V gene: TRBV18

CDR3 protein: CASTPQGANSPLHF
CDR3 DNA: TGTGCCAGTACCCCGCAGGGGGCAAATTCACCCCTCCACTTT
clone size: .
J gene: TRBJ1-6
D gene: TRBD1
CDR3 length: 14
V gene: TRBV19

CDR3 protein: CASSFPLTSGRDDEQFF
CDR3 DNA: TGTGCCAGCAGTTTTCCCCTGACTAGCGGGAGGGACGATGAGCAGTTCTTC
clone size: .
J gene: TRBJ2-1
D gene: TRBD2
CDR3 length: 17
V gene: TRBV7-9